This T cell receptor (beta chain) was identified in a study of T cell responses to AZD1222 COVID-19 vaccine. Sequencing was performed with immunoSEQ multiplex PCR; in TCRdb, only in-frame clones are kept and a portion is missing. The sample includes about 140,000 clones, 80% to 95% of them seen just once. This clone occurred once. The V end lost 8 bases, the J end lost 5 bases, and 7 bases lay between the germline ends. Germline assignment: CDR1 SNHLY and CDR2 FYNNEI. This CDR3 has 11 residues. J is TRBJ2-1 and V is TRBV2; D uncertain. This TCR derives from an adult in good health. This specimen was peripheral blood, taken on day 0 of AZD1222 vaccination. The DNA for the CDR3 is TGTGCCAGCGCAGGAGACAATGAGCAGTTCTTC. This gives the protein CASAGDNEQFF. The complete variable domain, with remaining parts taken from reference TRBV2 and TRBJ2-1, reads EPEVTQTPSHQVTQMGQEVILRCVPISNHLYFYWYRQILGQKVEFLVSFYNNEISEKSEIFDDQFSVERPDGSNFTLKIRSTKLEDSAMYFCASAGDNEQFFGPGTRLTVL.